This T cell receptor (beta chain) derives from a study of shared clonotypes between healthy human individuals (dated by TCRdb to between 2020 and 2021). The study in broad terms: A few men and a couple of women, aged 18 to 49 years, made up the cohort. Per donor, leukapheresis produced somewhere between about 0.85 and 9.5 billion PBMCs. For each donor, CD4 naive and CD4 memory were each run on three plates, CD8 naive on two plates, and CD8 memory on one plate. The study deeply sequenced blood TCR repertoires of several healthy adults to estimate repertoire size and the extent of clonotype sharing between individuals. Libraries were prepared and TCR repertoires were sequenced by different laboratories using diverse techniques, in order to increase sequencing depth and limit assay-specific biases.

Broad study findings and their caveats: When several donors were compared, the shared fraction of clonotypes was around 5.1% for naive CD4, roughly 3.4% for naive CD8, 2.3% for memory CD4, and less than 0.5% for memory CD8. Sampling was restricted to blood, and TCR repertoires in tissue are likely to differ from TCR repertoires in blood. Incomplete sequencing was indicated by rarefaction of sorted-subset datasets, despite the large sequencing depth. Naive subsets generally had larger estimated clonotype richness than memory subsets. The genetic and exposure-history diversity represented was limited by the small number of donors. Clonotypes shared by all four sorted-subset donors showed higher generation probabilities than non-shared clonotypes. Pairwise subsampling indicated that sequencing depth was expected to affect the degree of clonotype sharing among donors.

As concerns this clone: Its antigen is unknown. Base qualities are missing; no much larger clone stands one base away.

TCR CDR3 regions were amplified from genomic DNA by multiplex PCR using the deep immunoSEQ assay. For each cell subset, the extracted genomic DNA was distributed evenly across all wells of several immunoSEQ 96-well plates, and each plate served as one replicate. Each replicate PCR for sorted subsets received around 200 ng genomic DNA, equal to about 30,000 T cell genomes. The purified libraries were quantified using a Qubit 3.0 fluorometer, sized with a Bioanalyzer 2100, and then quantified again using the KAPA Library Quantification kit. Every immunoSEQ 96-well plate was sequenced on a dedicated single-read 150-cycle Illumina NextSeq 550 flow cell. Turning to the authors' computational methods: The immunoSEQ output contained only junctional sequences without quality scores, so filtering could not match that applied to full-length reads. Sequences were annotated with PyIR, a Python wrapper for IgBLAST v1.9, using IMGT germline references to assign V/J genes and CDR3. Reads were filtered out if the reads had weak V/J assignments (E-value above 1e-6), no CDR3, stop codons, out-of-frame junctions, or ambiguous translated residues. V3J clonotypes were defined by identical inferred V gene, J gene, and CDR3 amino acid sequence. Percentage overlap between repertoires was calculated by dividing the number of shared unique clonotypes by the size of the smaller repertoire. Repertoire richness was assessed with RTK rarefaction, the Chao1 estimator, and Recon v2.1 estimates of unobserved clonotypes. Generation probabilities for all TCRbeta clonotypes obtained by the gDNA method from a handful of donors were computed using OLGA. In its TCRdb copy, this immuneACCESS table keeps in-frame sequences only and misses some clones. Where compared with another copy, unresolved V genes explain less than half of these, and the others have no known cause. Clonal size and the V and J genes are those of that table, whereas D and trimming came from the DNA. The sample table holds fewer than 400,000 clones, of which 74% were seen once. Of the sample, 9% to 12% falls within the top ten clones.

The donors were healthy, HIV-negative adults who had no recently reported acute infections or vaccinations. Only Caucasian adults living in Nashville, Tennessee, USA were represented among the donors. CD4+ T cells were enriched through magnetic negative selection, after which naive cells were positively selected on CD45RA and the remaining negative fraction served as the memory subset. After blood collection by leukapheresis, PBMCs were isolated using Ficoll-Histopaque density gradient centrifugation and then cryopreserved in the vapor phase of liquid nitrogen. Analytical flow cytometry was used to check the purity and quantity of each magnetically sorted T cell population. Genomic DNA was isolated from each sorted fraction and quantified by UV absorbance on a Nanodrop 2000c. Material for sequencing was memory CD4+ T cells sorted from blood. Read against the paper, the sample's cell subset or site label means: CD45RA-negative fraction. This sequence was found in a man between 25 and 39 years old in good health.

The sequenced DNA: TGTGCCAGCAGCCCGAGAACCGGGACTAGCGGGCTACAAGAGACCCAGTACTTC. Translated, this is CASSPRTGTSGLQETQYF. Recombination connected TRBV11-2 to TRBJ2-5, with TRBD2 matching 12 junction bases. Trimming takes 5 bases off V and 2 bases off J; junction bases not matched to a gene: 12. In the germline V gene, CDR1 corresponds to SGHAT and CDR2 to FQNNGV. From the cysteine through the phenylalanine, the CDR3 covers 18 amino acids. The sequence is cut down to CDR3 DNA, 54 bases in frame from base 1.